These 2 T cell receptor beta chains came from one sample sequenced in a study of blood T cell repertoires in COVID-19. The repertoire was sequenced with immunoSEQ multiplex PCR; TCRdb's copy has only in-frame clones and lacks some. The sample holds 170,000 or so clones, around nine tenths seen once. The sequencing sample was made of peripheral blood. The source is a woman aged 18-29 years who had recovered from COVID-19.

This chain joins TRBV20-1 and TRBJ1-1, with 7 bases aligning to TRBD1. The CDR3 spans 11 residues. J gave up 7 bases and V 6 bases, and 5 bases lay outside the gene matches. Germline CDR1 is DFQATT and CDR2 is SNEGSKA (reference sequence). Here the CDR3 DNA reads TGCAGTGCCTCAGGGGGGTATGAAGCTTTCTTT. Its translation is CSASGGYEAFF.

V and J are TRBV13 and TRBJ2-3; 9 bases align to TRBD2. V dropped 1 base and J dropped 3; count of bases not matched to a gene: 5. The CDR3 runs to 16 residues. Looked up from germline, CDR1 is PRHDT and CDR2 is FYEKMQ (reference sequence). The chain's CDR3 is CASSLVGLAGTDTQYF. The CDR3 bases are TGTGCCAGCAGCTTAGTAGGCCTAGCGGGGACAGATACGCAGTATTTT.